This T cell receptor (beta chain) was recovered during a study of blood T cell repertoires in COVID-19. Generated by immunoSEQ multiplex PCR, the TCRdb table keeps only in-frame clones and is missing some. The sample records 140,000 or so clones, over 70% being singletons. The CDR3 length is 15 residues. Trimming took 4 bases from V and 5 from J; bases not matched to a gene: 10. Germline V CDR1 and CDR2: WNHNN, SYGVQD (reference sequence). This sequence joins TRBV10-1 and TRBJ2-7, with TRBD2 identical over 8 bases. The sequence was obtained from a woman between 50 and 59 years old with acute or convalescent COVID-19. Sequencing used peripheral blood. The chain's CDR3 is CASSGPGAGEDEQYF. CDR3 bases: TGCGCCAGCAGTGGCCCGGGAGCGGGAGAGGACGAGCAGTACTTC.